Listed below are T cell receptor beta chains from one sample, sequenced in a study of shared clonotypes between healthy human individuals. Method: immunoSEQ multiplex PCR; TCRdb's copy keeps in-frame clones and lacks some. The table lists 150,000 to 200,000 clones, around 93% of them singletons, with about 0.067% in the top ten. The sequenced material came from naive CD4+ T cells sorted from blood. These receptors were collected from a young woman in good health. CDR3s include the opening cysteine and the closing phenylalanine or tryptophan. Each record gives: V gene, J gene, CDR3 protein.

>TRBV27|TRBJ2-5
CASSGLRELGETQYF
>TRBV19|TRBJ2-7
CASSTGTGAYEQYF
>TRBV7-9|TRBJ2-5
CASGLAGQETQYF
>TRBV28|TRBJ2-5
CASSWGQKETQYF
>TRBV14|TRBJ2-6
CAGRNSGANVLTF
>TRBV29-1|TRBJ2-5
CSVVRGQETQYF
>TRBV12-1|TRBJ2-1
CASSRPSGQDVGMAYYEQFF
>TRBV5-5|TRBJ1-1
CASSLVRTVEAFF
>TRBV27|TRBJ2-7
CASSRETGSYEQYF
>TRBV7-8|TRBJ1-4
CASSLFPTEKLFF
>TRBV7-2|TRBJ1-2
CASSSIRQTAFNYGYTF
>TRBV6-5|TRBJ2-7
CASRTTDRILYEQYF
>TRBV10-3|TRBJ2-5
CAISEARGLQEQYF
>TRBV7-2|TRBJ2-7
CASSPGLAGRQYEQYF
>TRBV4-2|.
CASSQDHSLAGGPNEQYF
>TRBV28|TRBJ2-7
CASTGGMQYYEQYF
>TRBV27|TRBJ2-7
CASKLRGGPYEQYF
>TRBV6-1|TRBJ2-7
CASSDPSYEQYF
>TRBV6-6|TRBJ1-5
CASTRQGHQPQHF
>TRBV6-5|TRBJ2-5
CASSDRPRETQYF
>TRBV7-9|TRBJ2-2
CASSPSRLPAANTGELFF
>TRBV7-3|TRBJ2-7
CASSLTAGSYEQYF
>TRBV6-4|TRBJ1-2
CASSEGDRGRNGYTF
>TRBV5-1|TRBJ1-4
CASSPFLQGSDEKLFF
>TRBV10-3|TRBJ1-2
CAISEQGYGYTF
>TRBV4-1|TRBJ2-1
CASSLLAGAPGYNEQFF
>TRBV5-1|TRBJ2-7
CASRAEAGSSYEQYF
>TRBV14|TRBJ2-5
CASSQGGLLQYF
>TRBV15|TRBJ2-7
CATSRDQGPYEQYF
>TRBV11-2|TRBJ2-3
CASSLVLGSFTDTQYF
>TRBV4-2|TRBJ2-7
CASSLRDSSYEQYF
>TRBV19|TRBJ2-5
CASSMSTLGVETQYF
>TRBV6-6|.
CASSYSGSAYEQYF
>TRBV11-3|.
CASSRAGRSYEQYF
>TRBV11-2|TRBJ2-1
CASRSRDYNEQFF
>TRBV28|TRBJ1-2
CASTRWASPFNLVGYTF
>TRBV5-4|TRBJ1-2
CASSFLGNYGYTF
>TRBV5-6|TRBJ2-3
CASSLGRYTDTQYF
>TRBV5-4|TRBJ1-1
CASSFLGNRPTEAFF
>TRBV5-1|TRBJ2-7
CASSLSEDYEQYF
>TRBV28|TRBJ1-2
CASSLFKLGGPGYGYTF
>TRBV5-1|TRBJ2-7
CASSDSWGGSYEQYF
>TRBV10-1|TRBJ2-2
CASSLGYRRGMNTGELFF
>TRBV12-5|TRBJ2-1
CASGLVLPGVNEQFF
>TRBV6-1|TRBJ1-2
CASRVGQGNGYTF
>TRBV18|TRBJ2-7
CASSLASNYEQYF
>TRBV6-1|TRBJ2-7
CASSVLGDSAYEQYF
>TRBV27|TRBJ2-7
CASSLTRDSYEQYF
>TRBV28|TRBJ1-1
CASSLQHTEAFF
>TRBV5-1|TRBJ2-7
CASSLSGTAYEQYF
>TRBV5-4|TRBJ1-2
CASSLPPYGYTF
>TRBV29-1|TRBJ2-1
CSVEQGGYNEQFF
>TRBV29-1|TRBJ2-7
CSVARVLPWGEQYF
>TRBV6-1|TRBJ1-2
CASSEAGPYGYTF
>TRBV19|TRBJ2-5
CASSTVNQETQYF
>TRBV28|TRBJ1-4
CASSFAPGADDNEQLFF
>TRBV28|TRBJ1-2
CASSPNPRQSGYTF